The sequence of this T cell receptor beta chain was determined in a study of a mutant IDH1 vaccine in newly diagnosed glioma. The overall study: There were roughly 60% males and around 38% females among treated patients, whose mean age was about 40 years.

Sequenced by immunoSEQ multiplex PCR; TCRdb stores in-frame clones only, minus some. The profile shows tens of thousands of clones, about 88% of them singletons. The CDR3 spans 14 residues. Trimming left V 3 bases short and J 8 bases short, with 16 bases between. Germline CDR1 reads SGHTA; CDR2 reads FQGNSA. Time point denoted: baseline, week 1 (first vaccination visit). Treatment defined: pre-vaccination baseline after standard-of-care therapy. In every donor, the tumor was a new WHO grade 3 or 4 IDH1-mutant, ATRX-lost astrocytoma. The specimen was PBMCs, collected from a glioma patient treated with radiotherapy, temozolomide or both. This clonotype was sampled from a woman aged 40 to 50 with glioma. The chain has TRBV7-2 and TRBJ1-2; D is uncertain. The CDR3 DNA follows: TGTGCCAGCAGCTTTTTAACGGGAGGGAACGGCTACACCTTC. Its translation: CASSFLTGGNGYTF.